Presented here are 11 T cell receptor beta chains from one specimen sequenced in a study of T-cell reconstitution after alpha-beta-depleted transplantation in children. TCRbeta library construction was performed incorporating unique molecular identifiers. MiXCR, run by TCRdb on the PCR reads, gives a single entry per CDR3 protein. The profile shows about 600,000 distinct CDR3 sequences, under 12% of them singletons. The sequencing here drew on PBMCs from the stem cell graft donor, taken from the stem cell graft. The origin of the receptors is a human donor who donated a stem cell graft to a child with acute myeloid leukemia.

The chain carries TRBV28 and TRBJ2-2; D may be TRBD2 (6 bases). Deletions cut 4 bases from V and 6 bases from J, with 18 bases between. This CDR3 is 16 amino acids long. CDR1 is MDHEN and CDR2 is SYDVKM in the germline V gene. CDR3 protein: CASSSPRRGSAGELFF. The CDR3, as DNA: TGTGCCAGCAGTTCCCCCAGGAGGGGTAGTGCCGGGGAGCTGTTTTTT.

V and J are TRBV27 and TRBJ2-7; the D gene is possibly TRBD1 (6 bases). Germline V gene data show CDR1 as MNHEY and CDR2 as SMNVEV (reference sequence). The CDR3 loop spans 14 amino acids. V lost 6 bases, J lost 0 bases, and 12 bases lay in between. The CDR3 loop is CASRAQGGSYEQYF. CDR3 sequence (DNA): TGTGCCAGCAGGGCGCAAGGGGGCTCCTACGAGCAGTACTTC.

This clonotype was seen more than once but under ten times. CDR3 region: CSAVSGSTSTDTQYF. CDR3 DNA sequence: TGCAGTGCCGTTAGCGGATCCACTAGCACAGATACGCAGTATTTT. The rearrangement links TRBV20-1 to TRBJ2-3; possibly TRBD2 for D (6 bases). Germline-derived CDR1 and CDR2 are DFQATT and SNEGSKA (reference sequence). V shed 6 bases and J shed 0 bases, with 16 bases lying between them. This CDR3 is built from 15 residues.

This clonotype was counted many times. The DNA for the CDR3 is TGTGCCAGCAGCTTAGGGATAAAACCGGGACAGTCCTCGACGGACCCAACCGGGGAGCTGTTTTTT. This translates into CASSLGIKPGQSSTDPTGELFF. The chain carries TRBV11-1 and TRBJ2-2; 7 bases match TRBD1. Germline loops: CDR1 SGHAT, CDR2 FQDESV (reference sequence). The CDR3 runs to 22 residues. Trimming removed 1 base from V and 5 bases from J; junction bases left unmatched: 25.

This clonotype was seen more than once but under ten times. This sequence joins TRBV27 and TRBJ2-5; 14 positions match TRBD2. V lost 5 bases and J lost 2; bases outside the gene matches: 4. The germline V gene has CDR1 MNHEY and CDR2 SMNVEV (reference sequence). The CDR3 consists of 16 residues. This CDR3 is CASSRWTSGRQETQYF. CDR3 nucleotides: TGTGCCAGCAGTCGTTGGACTAGCGGGAGGCAAGAGACCCAGTACTTC.

The chain joins TRBV18 to TRBJ1-6; perhaps TRBD1 as D (5 bases). The V and J ends lost 1 base and 9 bases respectively, with 13 bases between them. Germline-derived CDR1 and CDR2 are KGHSH and LQKENI. CDR3 length: 15 amino acids. This chain's CDR3 is CASSPQSGLGSPLHF. CDR3 coding DNA: TGTGCCAGCTCACCACAATCAGGGTTGGGTTCACCCCTCCACTTT.

The V and J genes are TRBV5-1 and TRBJ2-7; no clear D gene. The CDR3 spans 16 residues. Germline values: CDR1 SGHRS, CDR2 YFSETQ. With 3 bases removed from V and 2 bases from J, the gap between germline ends came to 18 bases. The CDR3 DNA follows: TGCGCCAGCAGCTACGTGTCTAAGGTTTCTGCCTACGAGCAGTACTTC. This translates into CASSYVSKVSAYEQYF.

This clonotype was recorded many times. The chain couples TRBV7-9 to TRBJ1-1, with TRBD1 as a possible D gene (5 bases). Germline V CDR1 and CDR2: SEHNR, FQNEAQ (reference sequence). The CDR3 has 13 residues. Between the trimmed V and J ends, which lost 5 bases and 4 bases, there was a span of 11 bases. The CDR3, as DNA: TGTGCCAGCAGCCCAGGGAGGATCACTGAAGCTTTCTTT. It encodes CASSPGRITEAFF. Full variable domain (outside the CDR3, taken from reference TRBV7-9 and TRBJ1-1): DTGVSQNPRHKITKRGQNVTFRCDPISEHNRLYWYRQTLGQGPEFLTYFQNEAQLEKSRLLSDRFSAERPKGSFSTLEIQRTEQGDSAMYLCASSPGRITEAFFGQGTRLTVV.

The chain is built from TRBV7-2 and TRBJ2-7; D may be TRBD2 (6 bases). Trimming cost V 2 bases and J 6 bases, with 17 bases left between them. The CDR3 runs 15 residues. Germline lookup yields CDR1 SGHTA and CDR2 FQGNSA. The CDR3 loop reads CASSLSGATFSEQYF. In DNA, the CDR3 is TGTGCCAGCAGCTTATCGGGAGCGACTTTTAGCGAGCAGTACTTC.

The rearrangement uses TRBV3-1 and TRBJ1-2; D remains ambiguous. Trimming removed 0 bases at V and 2 bases at J, with 4 bases between. Per the germline V gene, CDR1 is LGHDT and CDR2 is YNNKEL (reference sequence). This CDR3 has 13 amino acids. The CDR3 coding sequence is TGTGCCAGCAGCCAAGACATCAACTATGGCTACACCTTC. Protein product: CASSQDINYGYTF.

This clonotype was counted a few times. J is TRBJ2-3 and V is TRBV6-2 or TRBV6-3; D possibly corresponds to TRBD1 (5 bases). Germline V gene lookup returns CDR1 MNHEY and CDR2 SVGEGT. The CDR3 is made up of 15 amino acids. V was pared by 2 bases and J by 2 bases, with 11 bases between. Here the CDR3 reads CASSYGAKFTDTQYF. CDR3 nucleotides: TGTGCCAGCAGTTACGGGGCGAAATTCACAGATACGCAGTATTTT.